The sequence of this T cell receptor (beta chain) was determined in a study of control samples from healthy donors and cancer patients. This clone was counted once. Repertoires were generated with immunoSEQ multiplex PCR, while TCRdb's copy carries only in-frame clones and drops some. The data show 100,000 or so clones, 85% to 90% seen once. Germline values: CDR1 MNHEY, CDR2 SMNVEV (reference sequence). The CDR3 loop spans 15 amino acids. J gave up 6 bases and V 2 bases, and 7 bases lay outside the gene matches. The sequence derives from a woman aged 50 to 60 in good health. What was sequenced was blood. The chain combines TRBV27 with TRBJ1-5; 7 bases fit TRBD1. The CDR3 bases are TGTGCCAGCAGTTTAAAGACAGGGCGAGGTCAGCCCCAGCATTTT. Translation: CASSLKTGRGQPQHF.